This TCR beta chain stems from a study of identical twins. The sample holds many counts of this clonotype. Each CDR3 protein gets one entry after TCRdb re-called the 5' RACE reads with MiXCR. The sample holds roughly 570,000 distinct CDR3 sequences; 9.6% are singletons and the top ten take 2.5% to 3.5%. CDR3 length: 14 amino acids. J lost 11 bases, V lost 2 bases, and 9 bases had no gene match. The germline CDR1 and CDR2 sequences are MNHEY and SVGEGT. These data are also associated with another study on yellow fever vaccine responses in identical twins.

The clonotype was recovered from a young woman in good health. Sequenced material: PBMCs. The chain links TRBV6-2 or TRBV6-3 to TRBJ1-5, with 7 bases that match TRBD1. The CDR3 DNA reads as TGTGCCAGCAGTTACCCGGGACAGTTCAGGGCCCAGCATTTT. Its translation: CASSYPGQFRAQHF.